This entry is about one T cell receptor beta chain. This CDR3 has 13 residues. The data were produced by immunoSEQ multiplex PCR, yet TCRdb's version contains in-frame clones alone and is incomplete. This table has 65,000 to 90,000 clones, about 91% appearing once. This specimen belongs to a study of T cell changes during pregnancy in multiple sclerosis. The receptor was derived from a female donor in good health, serving as a control in a pregnancy study. Some clones in this sample may be carry-over from other donors' samples. The chain has TRBV21-1 and TRBJ2-1; the DNA was not compared with TRBD2, the D call given in the table. TRBV21-1 is termed a pseudogene. The specimen comprised PBMCs, sampled in the first trimester of pregnancy. The CDR3 reads CASSGLAGQEQFF. CDR3 in DNA: TGTGCCAGCAGCGGGCTAGCGGGGCAGGAGCAGTTCTTC.